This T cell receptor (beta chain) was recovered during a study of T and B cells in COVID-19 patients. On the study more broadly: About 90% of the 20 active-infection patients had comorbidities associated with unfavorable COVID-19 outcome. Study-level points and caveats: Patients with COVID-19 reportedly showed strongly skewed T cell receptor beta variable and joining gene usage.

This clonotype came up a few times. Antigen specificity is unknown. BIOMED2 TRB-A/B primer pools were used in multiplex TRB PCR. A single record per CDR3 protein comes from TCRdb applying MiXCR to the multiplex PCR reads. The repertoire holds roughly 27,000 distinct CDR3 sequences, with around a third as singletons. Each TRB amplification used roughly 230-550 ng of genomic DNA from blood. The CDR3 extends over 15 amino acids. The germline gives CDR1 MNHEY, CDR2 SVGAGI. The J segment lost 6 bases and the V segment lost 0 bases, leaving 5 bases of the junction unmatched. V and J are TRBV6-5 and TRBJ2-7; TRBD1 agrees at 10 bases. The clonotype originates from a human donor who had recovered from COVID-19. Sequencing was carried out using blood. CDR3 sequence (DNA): TGTGCCAGCAGTTACTCGGGGACAGGGGCTCTCGAGCAGTACTTC. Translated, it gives CASSYSGTGALEQYF.